These 3 T cell receptor beta chains came from one sample sequenced in a study of cytomegalovirus exposure and HLA in healthy donors (dated by TCRdb to between 2016 and 2019). Libraries were constructed by the immunoSEQ multiplex PCR assay. In TCRdb, the immuneACCESS table is reduced to in-frame sequences with V and J assigned. These tables do not hold every clone; where another copy was compared, an unresolved V gene accounts for under half, and the others remain unexplained. The sample includes around 61,000 clones, with just over 90% observed a single time. The ten largest clones take up roughly 1.2% of the sample. Sequenced material: PBMCs. Source of these receptors: a man aged 18 to 30 in good health and CMV-seronegative.

This clone has only a few counts. The CDR3 region is CASTSLSGQGLLTSYEQYF. The CDR3 DNA reads as TGTGCCAGCACCAGCTTATCAGGACAGGGACTGCTTACCTCCTACGAGCAGTACTTC. The gene calls are TRBV27 and TRBJ2-7, with 8 positions matching TRBD1. The ends lost 7 bases at V and 0 bases at J; junction bases unmatched: 20. This CDR3 spans 19 amino acids. Germline loops: CDR1 MNHEY, CDR2 SMNVEV (reference sequence).

J is TRBJ2-1 and V is TRBV4-2; D might be TRBD2 (6 bases). This CDR3 region has 15 residues. Trimming took off 0 bases at V and 10 bases at J, with 16 bases between the two ends. Germline V lookup: CDR1 LGHNA, CDR2 YNFKEQ. The CDR3 DNA follows: TGTGCCAGCAGCCAAGATCTGACGGGGGAACGGGAGCAGTTCTTC. It encodes CASSQDLTGEREQFF.

The rearrangement links TRBV28 to TRBJ1-3; 9 nucleotides line up with TRBD1. V dropped 11 bases and J dropped 3; count of bases not matched to a gene: 5. The CDR3 extends over 13 amino acids. Germline CDR1 MDHEN, CDR2 SYDVKM. CDR3 residues: CAHRGLNGNTIYF. The CDR3 DNA reads as TGTGCCCACAGGGGGCTCAATGGAAACACCATATATTTT.